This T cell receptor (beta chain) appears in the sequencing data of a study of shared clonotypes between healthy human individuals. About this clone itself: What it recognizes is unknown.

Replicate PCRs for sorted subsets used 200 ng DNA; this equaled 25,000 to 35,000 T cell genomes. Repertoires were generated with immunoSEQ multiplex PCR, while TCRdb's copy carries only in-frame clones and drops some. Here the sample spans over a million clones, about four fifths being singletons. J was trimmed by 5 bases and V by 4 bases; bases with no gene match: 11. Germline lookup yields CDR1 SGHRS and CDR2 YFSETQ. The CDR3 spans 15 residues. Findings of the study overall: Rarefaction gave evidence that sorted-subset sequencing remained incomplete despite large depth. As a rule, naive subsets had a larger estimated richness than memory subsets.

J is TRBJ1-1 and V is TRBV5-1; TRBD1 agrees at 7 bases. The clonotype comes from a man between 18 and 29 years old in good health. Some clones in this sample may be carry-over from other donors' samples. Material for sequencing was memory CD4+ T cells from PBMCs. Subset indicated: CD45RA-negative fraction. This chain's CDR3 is CASSPGQAGGTEAFF. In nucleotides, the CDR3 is TGCGCCAGCAGCCCAGGACAGGCCGGGGGGACTGAAGCTTTCTTT.